Given below is one T cell receptor (beta chain) in context. The data were taken from a study of long-term antiretroviral therapy in people with HIV. V lost 0 bases, J lost 1 base, and 12 bases lay in between. CDR3 size: 16 residues. Germline lookup yields CDR1 ENHRY and CDR2 SYGVKD. Version v3.0 of the immunoSEQ assay was performed at survey level. The assay was immunoSEQ multiplex PCR, and TCRdb's table has in-frame clones only and misses some. The table shows 20,000 to 25,000 clones, with 84% occurring only once. This chain connects TRBV10-3 to TRBJ2-5; no definite D call. Sequencing was performed on unsorted PBMCs, taken 0.1 years before starting antiretroviral therapy. The source of this sequence is a young man with HIV. As DNA, the CDR3 is TGTGCCATCAGTGAGTCGCAAATGGCAGGCCAAGAGACCCAGTACTTC. As protein: CAISESQMAGQETQYF.